The T cell receptor beta chain described here comes from a study of T cell repertoires in ileal Crohn's disease. The overall study: Less than 45% were active smokers at surgery; median disease duration was around 7.9 years.

To note about this clone: The antigen remains undetermined.

TCRdb's table, derived via immunoSEQ multiplex PCR, lists solely in-frame clones and lacks some. In the table there are over 3,000 clones, roughly three quarters of which are singletons. This CDR3 is built from 16 residues. Trimming pared 0 bases from V and 1 base from J, leaving 13 bases between. CDR1 and CDR2 from the germline V gene are SGHRS and YFSETQ. The sorted cells were lamina propria lymphocytes from surgical specimens, first isolated by density gradient. Study-wide results and caveats: High-frequency clones were more common in sorted CD8 than CD4 cells. Clonal expansions were more frequent in active smokers than non-smokers at surgery. Endoscopic recurrence occurred in every patient whose clonality exceeded 26.8%.

The sequenced sample was CD4+ T cells sorted from the ileum. The chain employs TRBV5-1 and TRBJ1-1; weak D call: TRBD1 (6 bases). The clonotype originates from an adult with Crohn's disease. The CDR3 nucleotides read TGCGCCAGCAGCTTGGCACAGGGAGTTTGGAACACTGAAGCTTTCTTT. It translates to CASSLAQGVWNTEAFF.